This section outlines one T cell receptor (beta chain) sequence together with its context. Its antigen is undetermined. This record comes from a study of PD-1 blockade in mismatch repair-deficient tumors. Study-level points and caveats: Tumor-resident clones, often undetectable pretreatment in blood, expanded then contracted after pembrolizumab.

Trimming removed 3 bases from V and 13 bases from J, with 9 bases in between. The CDR3 runs 9 residues. The V gene's germline CDR1 is SQVTM and CDR2 ANQGSEA. The repertoire was sequenced with immunoSEQ multiplex PCR; TCRdb's copy has only in-frame clones and lacks some. The data show about 51,000 clones, 65% to 85% seen once. Sequenced here: peripheral blood, sampled roughly 21 weeks after starting pembrolizumab. This TCR derives from an adult with mismatch repair-deficient cancer. This chain connects TRBV29-1 to TRBJ1-2; tentative D call: TRBD1 (6 bases). CDR3 amino acids: CSVEGGATF. The DNA of the CDR3 is TGCAGCGTTGAGGGGGGGGCCACCTTC.